The 25 T cell receptor beta chains below come from one sample, sequenced in a study of T cells after yellow fever vaccination. TCRdb processed the 5' RACE reads anew with MiXCR; each CDR3 protein has one entry. The data hold around 120,000 distinct CDR3 sequences, with roughly 6.8% observed a single time. The source material was CD4+ T cells sorted from PBMCs, sampled more than 40 days after the first yellow fever vaccination. The origin of the receptors is a man aged 18 to 29 who received the YFV17D yellow fever vaccine.

This clonotype was picked up many times. This chain joins TRBV29-1 and TRBJ1-4; D gene unclear. The germline V gene encodes CDR1 SQVTM and CDR2 ANQGSEA. The CDR3 contains 12 residues. Trimming removed 3 bases at V and 5 bases at J, with 7 bases between. The CDR3 sequence: CSVEGINEKLFF. As DNA, the CDR3 is TGCAGCGTTGAGGGGATAAATGAAAAACTGTTTTTT. Full variable domain (rest looked up from reference TRBV29-1 and TRBJ1-4): SAVISQKPSRDICQRGTSLTIQCQVDSQVTMMFWYRQQPGQSLTLIATANQGSEATYESGFVIDKFPISRPNLTFSTLTVSNMSPEDSSIYLCSVEGINEKLFFGSGTQLSVL.

The chain links TRBV12-3 or TRBV12-4 to TRBJ1-2, with D possibly matching TRBD1 (6 bases). V lost 3 bases and J lost 2, with 13 bases in between. The CDR3 is made up of 15 amino acids. CDR3 sequence: CASSLVSGGNYGYTF. The DNA of the CDR3 is TGTGCCAGCAGTTTGGTCTCTGGGGGCAACTATGGCTACACCTTC.

This clonotype was seen at least ten times. V gene TRBV18 combines with J gene TRBJ2-7, with D possibly being TRBD2 (7 bases). The V end lost 0 bases, the J end lost 4 bases, and 13 bases lay between the germline ends. The CDR3 extends over 15 amino acids. Germline values: CDR1 KGHSH, CDR2 LQKENI. The CDR3 protein is CASSPPGGRRYEQYF. The CDR3 DNA is TGTGCCAGCTCACCACCGGGGGGGCGTAGGTACGAGCAGTACTTC. The complete variable domain, with remaining parts taken from reference TRBV18 and TRBJ2-7, reads NAGVMQNPRHLVRRRGQEARLRCSPMKGHSHVYWYRQLPEEGLKFMVYLQKENIIDESGMPKERFSAEFPKEGPSILRIQQVVRGDSAAYFCASSPPGGRRYEQYFGPGTRLTVT.

This chain uses TRBV12-2 with TRBJ2-1; TRBD1 was called by the table and not checked on the DNA. TRBV12-2 is a pseudogene locus. This CDR3 is built from 17 residues. CDR3: CASRLARAGDCYNEQFF. CDR3 bases: TGTGCAAGTCGCTTAGCGCGGGCGGGGGATTGTTACAATGAGCAGTTCTTC.

Comment on this clonotype: Possible read error: a much larger clone is one base away. The CDR3: CASSYSTSWGGRDTQYF. As DNA, the CDR3 is TGTGCCAGCAGTTACTCGACTAGCTGGGGGGGGCGTGATACGCAGTATTTT. This chain joins TRBV6-5 and TRBJ2-3; possibly TRBD2 for D (7 bases). CDR1 is MNHEY, CDR2 SVGAGI, per germline. The CDR3 has 17 amino acids. Trimming took off 0 bases at V and 6 bases at J, with 19 bases between the two ends.

This clonotype was seen at least ten times. This rearrangement joins TRBV12-3 or TRBV12-4 to TRBJ1-5; D not certain. The CDR3 sequence is 13 residues long. Trimming left V 6 bases short and J 4 bases short, with 10 bases between. CDR3 coding DNA: TGTGCCAGCAGCCCAAGGGTGAATCAGCCCCAGCATTTT. Its protein is CASSPRVNQPQHF.

This clonotype was seen more than once but under ten times. V usage is TRBV30 and J usage is TRBJ2-3; weak D call: TRBD1 (5 bases). Trimming removed 4 bases at V and 3 bases at J, with 17 bases between. Germline CDR1 GTSNPN, CDR2 SVGIG (reference sequence). This CDR3 contains 15 residues. The CDR3 DNA sequence: TGTGCCTGGACCCTCGGGCTTTCAGGGACAGATACGCAGTATTTT. As protein: CAWTLGLSGTDTQYF.

This clonotype was seen at least ten times. The V gene is TRBV7-9, the J gene TRBJ1-1, with 7 nucleotides matching TRBD1. J was trimmed by 5 bases and V by 5 bases; bases with no gene match: 11. The CDR3 is made up of 15 amino acids. Germline CDR1 SEHNR, CDR2 FQNEAQ (reference sequence). CDR3 amino acids: CASSLRGQVGTEAFF. CDR3 DNA: TGTGCCAGCAGCCTTCGTGGACAGGTGGGAACTGAAGCTTTCTTT.

This clonotype was seen repeatedly, ten times or more. The chain employs TRBV6-2 or TRBV6-3 and TRBJ1-2; a possible D gene is TRBD1 (6 bases). Germline V gives CDR1 MNHEY, CDR2 SVGEGT. There are 14 residues in the CDR3. Trimming removed 8 bases at V and 2 bases at J, with 15 bases between. CDR3 amino acids: CASHDPGQNYGYTF. DNA for the CDR3: TGTGCCAGCCATGACCCTGGACAGAACTATGGCTACACCTTC.

This clonotype was seen at least ten times. In DNA form, the CDR3 reads TGTGCCAGCAGCTCAGGGGGGGGTCACTCAGAAGCTTTCTTT. Protein: CASSSGGGHSEAFF. The rearrangement links TRBV3-1 to TRBJ1-1, with 7 bases identical to TRBD1. The V and J ends lost 5 bases and 8 bases, in that order; junction bases with no gene match: 11. Germline V gives CDR1 LGHDT, CDR2 YNNKEL (reference sequence). The CDR3 has 14 residues.

This clonotype was seen ten or more times. The chain uses TRBV20-1 and TRBJ2-6, with 7 nucleotides matching TRBD1. Unmatched junction bases numbered 9, after V lost 6 bases and J lost 1 base. The CDR3 covers 16 residues. Germline CDR1 and CDR2: DFQATT and SNEGSKA (reference sequence). The CDR3 DNA is TGCAGTGCGAGCGACAGGGCCCCGTCTGGGGCCAACGTCCTGACTTTC. Amino acid sequence: CSASDRAPSGANVLTF.

This clonotype was picked up many times. The V and J genes are TRBV5-1 and TRBJ2-7, with D unclear. Germline CDR1 reads SGHRS; CDR2 reads YFSETQ. The CDR3 is made up of 12 amino acids. V gave up 5 bases and J gave up 4 bases, with 10 bases separating them. The CDR3 loop is CASRPDAYEQYF. The CDR3 nucleotides are TGCGCCAGCAGACCCGACGCTTACGAGCAGTACTTC.

Many counts were recorded for this clonotype. The genes are TRBV15 and TRBJ2-1; D gene uncertain. Germline-derived CDR1 and CDR2 are LNHNV and YYDKDF (reference sequence). Trimming took off 3 bases at V and 1 base at J, with 13 bases between the two ends. The CDR3 contains 16 residues. The CDR3 nucleotides are TGTGCCACCAGCAGCCTCCCAGGTGGGTCCTACAATGAGCAGTTCTTC. The encoded protein is CATSSLPGGSYNEQFF.

In this sample, this clonotype turned up many times. The CDR3 is CASSRESGSLRSYEQYF. CDR3 nucleotide sequence: TGCGCCAGCAGCCGGGAAAGTGGGAGTCTCCGCTCCTACGAGCAGTACTTC. The chain recombines TRBV5-1 with TRBJ2-7, with D maybe TRBD2 (5 bases). Trimming left V 4 bases short and J 0 bases short, with 20 bases between. Germline V gives CDR1 SGHRS, CDR2 YFSETQ. The CDR3 consists of 17 residues.

This clonotype was counted ten times or more. The chain recombines TRBV6-2 or TRBV6-3 with TRBJ2-7; D is ambiguous. The CDR3 has 12 amino acids. V lost 5 bases and J lost 1, with 6 bases in between. CDR1 is MNHEY, CDR2 SVGEGT, per germline. The CDR3 sequence is CASSESSYEQYF. The CDR3 DNA follows: TGTGCCAGCAGTGAAAGTTCCTACGAGCAGTACTTC.

The sample holds many counts of this clonotype. V usage is TRBV7-2 and J usage is TRBJ1-5; the D is unclear. The V end lost 1 base, the J end lost 6 bases, and 7 bases lay between the germline ends. CDR1 and CDR2 from the germline V gene are SGHTA and FQGNSA. The CDR3 spans 13 residues. In DNA form, the CDR3 reads TGTGCCAGCAGCTTAGATTCCTCTCAGCCCCAGCATTTT. Amino acids: CASSLDSSQPQHF.

In this sample, this clonotype turned up many times. The chain has TRBV12-3 or TRBV12-4 and TRBJ1-2, with 11 bases lining up with TRBD1. V was pared by 6 bases and J by 7 bases, with 10 bases of the junction left unmatched. The CDR3 is 15 residues long. CDR3 sequence: CASSSVGTGGRGYTF. The DNA of the CDR3 is TGTGCCAGCAGCTCAGTAGGGACAGGGGGTCGTGGCTACACCTTC.

Concerning this clonotype: Compared with germline, one end of the junction differs, possibly owing to a read error. The V and J genes are TRBV20-1 and TRBJ2-1, with a possible D match to TRBD1 (6 bases). CDR1 is DFQATT, CDR2 SNEGSKA, per germline (reference sequence). The CDR3 covers 16 residues. In nucleotides, the CDR3 is TGCTGTGCTAGAGGCACAGGGATTAAATCCTACAATGAGCAGTTCTTC. Translated: CCARGTGIKSYNEQFF.

This clonotype occurred many times. V and J are TRBV5-1 and TRBJ2-7; D may match TRBD1 or TRBD2 (5 bases each). Germline CDR1 is SGHRS and CDR2 is YFSETQ. V lost 0 bases and J 7 bases, leaving 11 bases between the germline ends. This CDR3 region has 13 residues. The CDR3 reads CASSLDGWGEQYV. CDR3 nucleotide sequence: TGCGCCAGCAGCTTGGATGGCTGGGGGGAGCAGTACGTC.

This clonotype was seen at least ten times. The CDR3 DNA reads as TGTGCCAGCAGCTTGACAGGGGCCGGGGCCAACGTCCTGACTTTC. It codes for CASSLTGAGANVLTF. The V gene is TRBV7-9, the J gene TRBJ2-6, with 8 bases that match TRBD1. Germline CDR1 reads SEHNR; CDR2 reads FQNEAQ (reference sequence). Losses at the gene ends were 3 bases for V and 4 bases for J; bases not matched to a gene: 2. The CDR3 covers 15 residues.

Many counts were recorded for this clonotype. The V and J genes are TRBV12-3 or TRBV12-4 and TRBJ1-5; no definite D call. The CDR3 sequence is 12 residues long. The V gene lost 3 bases and the J gene lost 6 bases, with 6 bases spanning the gap. The CDR3 region has the DNA TGTGCCAGCAGTTTCTCGAGTCAGCCCCAGCATTTT. Encoded protein: CASSFSSQPQHF.

This clonotype turned up a few times. The rearrangement uses TRBV10-3 and TRBJ1-2; no clear D gene. Trimming stripped 0 bases from V and 10 bases from J, with 18 bases between. The CDR3 length is 15 residues. Per germline, CDR1 ENHRY and CDR2 SYGVKD. The CDR3: CAISESAGPVADYTF. The CDR3 region has the DNA TGTGCCATCAGTGAGTCGGCAGGCCCGGTAGCGGACTACACCTTC.

This clonotype was seen ten or more times. The chain combines TRBV7-2 with TRBJ2-7; tentative D call: TRBD2 (6 bases). V was trimmed by 4 bases and J by 7 bases, leaving 17 bases between them. Germline V lookup: CDR1 SGHTA, CDR2 FQGNSA. The CDR3 totals 14 residues. CDR3 sequence: CASSSGLVGGEQYF. The CDR3 DNA reads as TGTGCCAGCAGCTCGGGACTGGTAGGCGGAGAGCAGTACTTC.

This clonotype has at least ten counts. The rearrangement joins TRBV3-1 to TRBJ1-1; D call uncertain. The germline V and J ends were trimmed by 5 bases and 1 base, with 5 bases remaining between them. Germline CDR1 is LGHDT and CDR2 is YNNKEL (reference sequence). There are 12 residues in the CDR3. In DNA, the CDR3 is TGTGCCAGCAGCTCCTGGAACACTGAAGCTTTCTTT. Its translation: CASSSWNTEAFF.

This clonotype was detected many times. The rearrangement uses TRBV5-6 and TRBJ2-5; 7 positions agree with TRBD1. V lost 7 bases and J lost 3; bases outside the gene matches: 9. The V gene's germline CDR1 is SGHDT and CDR2 YYEEEE. This CDR3 comprises 14 residues. The CDR3 reads CASGGQATKETQYF. The CDR3 DNA follows: TGTGCCAGCGGCGGACAGGCTACTAAAGAGACCCAGTACTTC. Full variable domain (outside the CDR3, taken from reference TRBV5-6 and TRBJ2-5): DAGVTQSPTHLIKTRGQQVTLRCSPKSGHDTVSWYQQALGQGPQFIFQYYEEEERQRGNFPDRFSGHQFPNYSSELNVNALLLGDSALYLCASGGQATKETQYFGPGTRLLVL.